What follows are 18 T cell receptor beta chains derived from one specimen sequenced in a study of cytomegalovirus exposure and HLA in healthy donors. Both 60 Vbeta primers and 13 Jbeta primers went into the PCR. This table comes from immunoSEQ multiplex PCR, and its TCRdb copy is limited to in-frame clones, with some not included. There are about 130,000 clones in the sample; about four fifths occur only once, and over 1% lies in the top ten. Sequencing was performed on PBMCs. The receptors come from a human donor in good health.

This clone was observed a single time. The V and J genes are TRBV5-1 and TRBJ1-1, with D uncertain. CDR1 is SGHRS, CDR2 YFSETQ, per germline. This CDR3 spans 14 amino acids. V lost 0 bases and J lost 5, with 11 bases in between. The CDR3 region has the DNA TGCGCCAGCAGCTTGGACTCCCTCGGGACTGAAGCTTTCTTT. Protein: CASSLDSLGTEAFF.

V and J are TRBV7-9 and TRBJ2-3; D might be TRBD2 (7 bases). CDR1 and CDR2 from the germline V gene are SEHNR and FQNEAQ (reference sequence). V lost 5 bases to trimming and J lost 5 bases, with 20 bases between them. The CDR3 has 16 amino acids. The CDR3 reads CASSPADGGGRDTQYF. The CDR3 DNA reads as TGTGCCAGCAGCCCAGCCGATGGCGGGGGCCGAGATACGCAGTATTTT. Full variable domain (rest looked up from reference TRBV7-9 and TRBJ2-3): DTGVSQNPRHKITKRGQNVTFRCDPISEHNRLYWYRQTLGQGPEFLTYFQNEAQLEKSRLLSDRFSAERPKGSFSTLEIQRTEQGDSAMYLCASSPADGGGRDTQYFGPGTRLTVL.

V and J are TRBV7-8 and TRBJ2-1; TRBD2 aligns across 14 bases. V was clipped by 5 bases and J by 7 bases; unmatched bases: 7. This CDR3 contains 16 residues. Germline assignment: CDR1 SGHVS and CDR2 FQNEAQ. The CDR3 here is CASSPRTSGGQNEQFF. CDR3 coding DNA: TGTGCCAGCAGCCCGAGGACTAGCGGGGGGCAGAATGAGCAGTTCTTC. Full variable domain (outside the CDR3, taken from reference TRBV7-8 and TRBJ2-1): GAGVSQSPRYKVAKRGQDVALRCDPISGHVSLFWYQQALGQGPEFLTYFQNEAQLDKSGLPSDRFFAERPEGSVSTLKIQRTQQEDSAVYLCASSPRTSGGQNEQFFGPGTRLTVL.

The chain recombines TRBV10-3 with TRBJ1-6, with 8 bases aligning to TRBD1. Germline assignment: CDR1 ENHRY and CDR2 SYGVKD. The CDR3 is 15 amino acids. CDR3 sequence (DNA): TGTGCTACCCTTGCACAGGGGGGAAGTAATTCACCCCTCCACTTT. Residues: CATLAQGGSNSPLHF.

This chain joins TRBV27 and TRBJ2-7; D gene ambiguous. Germline CDR1 is MNHEY and CDR2 is SMNVEV (reference sequence). Trimming took 0 bases from V and 2 from J, leaving 5 bases between them. The CDR3 sequence is 13 residues long. CDR3 protein: CASSLSAAYEQYF. CDR3 sequence (DNA): TGTGCCAGCAGTTTATCGGCAGCCTACGAGCAGTACTTC.

This clone has only a few counts. The chain carries TRBV6-1 and TRBJ1-6; 7 positions agree with TRBD1. CDR3 length: 14 amino acids. Germline values: CDR1 MNHNS, CDR2 SASEGT. The junction had 5 bases not matched to a gene; V was cut back by 5 bases and J by 7 bases. The CDR3 DNA reads as TGTGCCAGCAGTTCAGGACAGGAAAATTCACCCCTCCACTTT. Its protein is CASSSGQENSPLHF.

The chain uses TRBV27 and TRBJ2-7, with D possibly matching TRBD2 (6 bases). V gave up 3 bases and J gave up 1 base, with 13 bases separating them. The CDR3 sequence is 15 residues long. The germline CDR1 and CDR2 sequences are MNHEY and SMNVEV (reference sequence). CDR3 region: CASSLSGVLSYEQYF. The CDR3 region has the DNA TGTGCCAGCAGTTTGTCGGGGGTCCTATCCTACGAGCAGTACTTC.

The genes are TRBV18 and TRBJ1-6; 7 nucleotides match TRBD1. This CDR3 has 14 amino acids. V lost 8 bases, J lost 7 bases, and 8 bases stayed unmatched. Germline values: CDR1 KGHSH, CDR2 LQKENI. The CDR3 sequence is CASRGREGNSPLHF. The CDR3 region has the DNA TGTGCCAGCAGGGGGCGAGAGGGCAATTCACCCCTCCACTTT. Together with reference TRBV18 and TRBJ1-6, the CDR3 gives the full variable domain: NAGVMQNPRHLVRRRGQEARLRCSPMKGHSHVYWYRQLPEEGLKFMVYLQKENIIDESGMPKERFSAEFPKEGPSILRIQQVVRGDSAAYFCASRGREGNSPLHFGNGTRLTVT.

This clone was seen a handful of times. V and J are TRBV5-6 and TRBJ2-7; maybe TRBD1 (6 bases). The germline V and J ends were trimmed by 6 bases and 8 bases, with 15 bases remaining between them. This CDR3 comprises 12 residues. CDR1 is SGHDT and CDR2 is YYEEEE in the germline V gene. The CDR3 protein is CASTSARGKQYF. As DNA, the CDR3 is TGTGCCAGCACCTCCGCCAGGGGCAAGCAGTACTTC.

This clone has only a few counts. This chain uses TRBV28 with TRBJ1-2; 9 bases are a match to TRBD1. V shed 5 bases, J shed 5 bases, and the junction held 3 bases outside the gene matches. CDR1 is MDHEN and CDR2 is SYDVKM in the germline V gene. The CDR3 covers 13 residues. CDR3 nucleotides: TGTGCCAGCAGTGTGGACAGGGGTTATGGCTACACCTTC. It encodes CASSVDRGYGYTF.

This chain joins TRBV18 and TRBJ2-5; 7 positions agree with TRBD1. The J call may not be correct, given that the DNA end is closer to TRBJ2-7. This CDR3 comprises 14 residues. Looked up from germline, CDR1 is KGHSH and CDR2 is LQKENI. The CDR3 reads CASSGPGTVPEQYF. DNA for the CDR3: TGTGCCAGCTCAGGCCCTGGGACAGTACCCGAGCAGTACTTC.

This chain links TRBV6-1 with TRBJ2-7; D call uncertain. The CDR3 has 13 residues. Trimming pared 3 bases from V and 2 bases from J, leaving 8 bases between. Germline CDR1 MNHNS, CDR2 SASEGT. The CDR3 region has the DNA TGTGCCAGCAGTGACTACTCGACCTACGAGCAGTACTTC. It yields the protein CASSDYSTYEQYF.

V is TRBV7-2 and J is TRBJ2-5; tentatively, D is TRBD2 (6 bases). Between the trimmed V and J ends, which lost 1 base and 5 bases, there was a span of 14 bases. The CDR3 contains 15 residues. CDR1 and CDR2 (germline): SGHTA, FQGNSA. DNA of the CDR3: TGTGCCAGCAGCTTAGTCCTACTAGCATTCGAGACCCAGTACTTC. Translation gives CASSLVLLAFETQYF.

The chain joins TRBV6-6 to TRBJ2-1; TRBD1 agrees at 7 bases. The CDR3 has 15 amino acids. After removal of 4 bases from V and 8 bases from J, the junction contained 11 bases not matched to a gene. Germline assignment: CDR1 MNHNY and CDR2 SVGAGI (reference sequence). In DNA form, the CDR3 reads TGTGCCAGCAGTTTGACCGGGACAGCCGGGGATGAGCAGTTCTTC. Translated, it gives CASSLTGTAGDEQFF.

Regarding this clone: The CDR3 carries no conserved terminal phenylalanine or tryptophan, so it likely arises from a read error. The V gene is TRBV4-1, the J gene TRBJ2-3; no clear D. Germline CDR1 MGHRA, CDR2 YSYEKL. V gave up 0 bases and J gave up 6 bases, with 16 bases separating them. The CDR3 covers 16 residues. For the CDR3, the DNA is TGCGCCAGCAGCCAAGATGATGTCACAGTAACGGATACGCAGTATCTT. Its protein product is CASSQDDVTVTDTQYL.

The CDR3: CASSQVGPTDTQYF. The CDR3 DNA is TGCGCCAGCAGCCAAGTTGGGCCCACAGATACGCAGTATTTT. The chain employs TRBV4-1 and TRBJ2-3; D uncertain. The V gene lost 1 base and the J gene lost 2 bases, with 7 bases spanning the gap. The CDR3 totals 14 residues. Germline lookup yields CDR1 MGHRA and CDR2 YSYEKL.

The V and J genes are TRBV10-2 and TRBJ1-4; D gene uncertain. The CDR3 is made up of 10 amino acids. Germline assignment: CDR1 WSHSY and CDR2 SAAADI. Trimming left V 4 bases short and J 11 bases short, with 5 bases between. The CDR3 sequence is CASSGPKLFF. CDR3 coding DNA: TGCGCCAGCAGTGGTCCGAAACTGTTTTTT.

The chain recombines TRBV27 with TRBJ2-3, with D perhaps matching TRBD2 (7 bases). CDR1 is MNHEY and CDR2 is SMNVEV in the germline V gene (reference sequence). V lost 3 bases, J lost 5 bases, and 15 bases lay in between. The CDR3 contains 15 residues. This chain's CDR3 is CASSFHAGAIDTQYF. In DNA form, the CDR3 reads TGTGCCAGCAGTTTTCATGCGGGGGCCATAGATACGCAGTATTTT.